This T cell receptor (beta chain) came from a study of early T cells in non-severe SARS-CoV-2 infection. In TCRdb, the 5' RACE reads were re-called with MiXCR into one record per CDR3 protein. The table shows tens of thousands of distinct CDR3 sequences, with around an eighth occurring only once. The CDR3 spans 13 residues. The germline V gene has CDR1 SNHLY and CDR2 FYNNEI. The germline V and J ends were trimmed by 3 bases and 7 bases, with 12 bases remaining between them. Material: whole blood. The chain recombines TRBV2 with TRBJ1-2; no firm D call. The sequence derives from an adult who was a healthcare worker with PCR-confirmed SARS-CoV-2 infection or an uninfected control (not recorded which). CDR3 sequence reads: CASSDAGSGGYTF. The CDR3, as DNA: TGTGCCAGCAGTGACGCGGGGTCAGGTGGCTACACCTTC.